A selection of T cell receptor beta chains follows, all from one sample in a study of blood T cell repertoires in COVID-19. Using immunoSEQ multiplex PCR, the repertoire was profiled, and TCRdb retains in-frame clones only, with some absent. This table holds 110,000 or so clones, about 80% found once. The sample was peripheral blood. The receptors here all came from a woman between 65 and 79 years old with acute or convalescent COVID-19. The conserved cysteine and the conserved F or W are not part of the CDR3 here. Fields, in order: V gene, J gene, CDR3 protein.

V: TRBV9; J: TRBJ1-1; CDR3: ASSPVRGQNTEAF
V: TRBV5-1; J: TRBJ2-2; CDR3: ASSTGHSQNTGELF
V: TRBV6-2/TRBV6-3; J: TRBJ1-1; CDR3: ASTPHAGSGTEAF
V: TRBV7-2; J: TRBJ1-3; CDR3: ASSPTDSLSGNTIY
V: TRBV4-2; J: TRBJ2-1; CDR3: ASSQDGTEYNEQF
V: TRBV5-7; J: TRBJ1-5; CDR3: ASRNDRDSNQPQH
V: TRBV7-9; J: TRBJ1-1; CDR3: ASSFLGENTEAF
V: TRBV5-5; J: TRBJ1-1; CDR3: ASSLAGTVNTEAF
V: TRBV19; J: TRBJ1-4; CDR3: ATRDGAVSNEKLF
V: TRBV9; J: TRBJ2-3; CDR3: ASSVGGSRTDTQY
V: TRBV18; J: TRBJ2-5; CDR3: ASSPPVGKETQY
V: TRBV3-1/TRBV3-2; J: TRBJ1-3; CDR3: ASSQDGGGAGFVWNTIY